This is a list of T cell receptor beta chains from one sample in a study of cytomegalovirus exposure and HLA in healthy donors. Only in-frame clones appear in the TCRdb table, and some are missing; sequencing was by immunoSEQ multiplex PCR. The sample has about 200,000 clones; around 77% are singletons. Sequencing input: PBMCs. The receptors derive from a woman aged 30 to 39 in good health and CMV-seronegative. Each CDR3 is given with its conserved first and last residue. Fields, in order: clone size, J gene, V gene, D gene, CDR3 DNA, CDR3 protein. D genes are given only for firm matches. Size tells how often a clone was seen (once, few, many) or the class of an expanded clone, and some rows leave it out.

clone size: -; J gene: TRBJ2-7; V gene: TRBV10-1; D gene: -; CDR3 DNA: TGCGCCAGCAGCCCGAAGTTGGCCGCAGGGTCCGAGCAGTACTTC; CDR3 protein: CASSPKLAAGSEQYF
clone size: -; J gene: TRBJ2-7; V gene: TRBV7-9; D gene: -; CDR3 DNA: TGTGCCAGCAGCTTACAGTATACCTACGAGCAGTACTTC; CDR3 protein: CASSLQYTYEQYF
clone size: few; J gene: TRBJ1-5; V gene: TRBV6-5; D gene: TRBD1; CDR3 DNA: TGTGCCAGCAGCCACAGGACAGGCCGTGATCAGCCCCAGCATTTT; CDR3 protein: CASSHRTGRDQPQHF
clone size: few; J gene: TRBJ1-2; V gene: TRBV19; D gene: TRBD1; CDR3 DNA: TGTGCCAGTAGGACCACTCGAAAGGGGGCTCATGGCTACACCTTC; CDR3 protein: CASRTTRKGAHGYTF
clone size: -; J gene: TRBJ2-7; V gene: TRBV30; D gene: TRBD1; CDR3 DNA: TGTGCCTGGCTCAAGCCGGGACAGGGCACCTACGAGCAGTACTTC; CDR3 protein: CAWLKPGQGTYEQYF
clone size: -; J gene: TRBJ2-7; V gene: TRBV6-5; D gene: -; CDR3 DNA: TGTGCCAGCAGCCGAGGACAGTCCTACGAGCAGTACTTC; CDR3 protein: CASSRGQSYEQYF
clone size: few; J gene: TRBJ1-1; V gene: TRBV5-6; D gene: -; CDR3 DNA: TGTGCCAGCAGCTTGGGTCTGGGGCTGCAAGCTTTCTTT; CDR3 protein: CASSLGLGLQAFF
clone size: -; J gene: TRBJ2-4; V gene: TRBV18; D gene: -; CDR3 DNA: TGTGCCAGCTCACCCCAGCAGGCTCGGTCCAAAAACATTCAGTACTTC; CDR3 protein: CASSPQQARSKNIQYF
clone size: -; J gene: TRBJ2-5; V gene: TRBV9; D gene: TRBD2; CDR3 DNA: TGTGCCAGCAGCGTAGGGGTAGCGGGGGGGCGGACCCAGTACTTC; CDR3 protein: CASSVGVAGGRTQYF
clone size: -; J gene: TRBJ2-1; V gene: TRBV7-9; D gene: TRBD2; CDR3 DNA: TGTGCCAGCAGCTTAGCCGGACTAGCGGGAGTGCAGTTCTTC; CDR3 protein: CASSLAGLAGVQFF
clone size: -; J gene: TRBJ2-2; V gene: TRBV5-6; D gene: TRBD2; CDR3 DNA: TGTGCCAGCAGCTATCTAGCGGCAGGCACCGGGGAGCTGTTTTTT; CDR3 protein: CASSYLAAGTGELFF
clone size: -; J gene: TRBJ1-2; V gene: TRBV19; D gene: -; CDR3 DNA: TGTGCCAGTAGAACAGAGGGGGAGAACTATGGCTACACCTTC; CDR3 protein: CASRTEGENYGYTF
clone size: few; J gene: TRBJ2-3; V gene: TRBV7-3; D gene: -; CDR3 DNA: TGTGCCAGCAGCCGGGGAACTCTAGATACGCAGTATTTT; CDR3 protein: CASSRGTLDTQYF
clone size: -; J gene: TRBJ1-1; V gene: TRBV19; D gene: -; CDR3 DNA: TGTGCCAGTATTATGACACCTTCATCCGTTGCTTTCTTT; CDR3 protein: CASIMTPSSVAFF
clone size: -; J gene: TRBJ2-1; V gene: TRBV18; D gene: -; CDR3 DNA: TGTGCCAGCTCACCTTCCGCCAGCTCCTACAATGAGCAGTTCTTC; CDR3 protein: CASSPSASSYNEQFF
clone size: -; J gene: TRBJ2-1; V gene: TRBV11-3; D gene: TRBD2; CDR3 DNA: TGTGCCAGCAGCCCGACTAGCGGGGGGGCTCTGTACAATGAGCAGTTCTTC; CDR3 protein: CASSPTSGGALYNEQFF
clone size: -; J gene: TRBJ1-2; V gene: TRBV5-1; D gene: -; CDR3 DNA: TGCGCCAGCAGCTTGGCCGGCAGGGGAGGCTACACCTTC; CDR3 protein: CASSLAGRGGYTF
clone size: -; J gene: TRBJ1-4; V gene: TRBV5-6; D gene: -; CDR3 DNA: TGTGCCAGCAGCCGAACGGACGGGGATGAAAAACTGTTTTTT; CDR3 protein: CASSRTDGDEKLFF
clone size: -; J gene: TRBJ1-1; V gene: TRBV9; D gene: TRBD1; CDR3 DNA: TGTGCCAGCAGCGGACAGGGCTTGGGCACTGAAGCTTTCTTT; CDR3 protein: CASSGQGLGTEAFF
clone size: -; J gene: TRBJ1-4; V gene: TRBV6-5; D gene: -; CDR3 DNA: TGTGCCAGCAGTTCCTTGCGGGGTGAGAGTGAAAAACTGTTTTTT; CDR3 protein: CASSSLRGESEKLFF
clone size: -; J gene: TRBJ2-4; V gene: TRBV13; D gene: -; CDR3 DNA: TGTGCCAGCAGCTTCGGACACACCAAAAACATTCAGTACTTC; CDR3 protein: CASSFGHTKNIQYF
clone size: -; J gene: TRBJ1-1; V gene: TRBV19; D gene: -; CDR3 DNA: TGTGCCAGCGCTCCTTATACCACAGTAGAAGCTTTCTTT; CDR3 protein: CASAPYTTVEAFF
clone size: -; J gene: TRBJ1-1; V gene: TRBV30; D gene: -; CDR3 DNA: TGTGCCTGGATCGGGGGGGGCGTGGGGACTGAAGCTTTCTTT; CDR3 protein: CAWIGGGVGTEAFF
clone size: -; J gene: TRBJ2-7; V gene: TRBV10-1; D gene: -; CDR3 DNA: TGCGCCAGCAGTCAGGGGACCCACGAGCAGTACTTC; CDR3 protein: CASSQGTHEQYF
clone size: -; J gene: TRBJ2-3; V gene: TRBV29-1; D gene: -; CDR3 DNA: TGCAGCGTTGAAATAGTAGATACGCAGTATTTT; CDR3 protein: CSVEIVDTQYF
clone size: -; J gene: TRBJ2-7; V gene: TRBV7-8; D gene: TRBD2; CDR3 DNA: TGTGCCAGCAGCTTGGGACTAGCGGGAGGGCCATGGTACGAGCAGTACTTC; CDR3 protein: CASSLGLAGGPWYEQYF
clone size: -; J gene: TRBJ2-7; V gene: TRBV9; D gene: -; CDR3 DNA: TGTGCCAGCAGCGCTCAAGGGGGGGCTTACGAGCAGTACTTC; CDR3 protein: CASSAQGGAYEQYF
clone size: -; J gene: TRBJ1-4; V gene: TRBV4-1; D gene: TRBD1; CDR3 DNA: TGCGCCAGCAGCAGAGGGGACAGGGGCAATGAAAAACTGTTTTTT; CDR3 protein: CASSRGDRGNEKLFF
clone size: -; J gene: TRBJ2-5; V gene: TRBV6-5; D gene: TRBD1; CDR3 DNA: TGTGCCAGCAGCCGGGACAGCCAAGAGACCCAGTACTTC; CDR3 protein: CASSRDSQETQYF
clone size: -; J gene: TRBJ1-1; V gene: TRBV6-5; D gene: -; CDR3 DNA: TGTGCCACCCGAGGGGGTTTGAACACTGAAGCTTTCTTT; CDR3 protein: CATRGGLNTEAFF
clone size: -; J gene: TRBJ2-4; V gene: TRBV6-1; D gene: -; CDR3 DNA: TGTGCCAGCACCGCGGTCGGGTCAGCCAAAAACATTCAGTACTTC; CDR3 protein: CASTAVGSAKNIQYF
clone size: -; J gene: TRBJ1-3; V gene: TRBV6-6; D gene: -; CDR3 DNA: TGTGCCAGCGGGGGCAGGGTAGGAAACACCATATATTTT; CDR3 protein: CASGGRVGNTIYF
clone size: -; J gene: TRBJ2-5; V gene: TRBV30; D gene: TRBD1; CDR3 DNA: TGTGCCTGGAGCAGCGAGGGGGCTGCAGGAGAGACCCAGTACTTC; CDR3 protein: CAWSSEGAAGETQYF
clone size: -; J gene: TRBJ2-7; V gene: TRBV7-2; D gene: -; CDR3 DNA: TGTGCCTCATCGAGGGCGTACTACGAGCAGTACTTC; CDR3 protein: CASSRAYYEQYF
clone size: -; J gene: TRBJ2-5; V gene: TRBV7-8; D gene: -; CDR3 DNA: TGTGCCAGCAGCTTACCGCTCTCTAGGCACCTCCGTGAGACCCAGTACTTC; CDR3 protein: CASSLPLSRHLRETQYF
clone size: -; J gene: TRBJ2-4; V gene: TRBV10-3; D gene: -; CDR3 DNA: TGTGCCATCAGTGCAGATTTAGCCAAAAACATTCAGTACTTC; CDR3 protein: CAISADLAKNIQYF
clone size: -; J gene: TRBJ2-7; V gene: TRBV6-1; D gene: TRBD1; CDR3 DNA: TGTGCCAGCACTACGGGACAGTCAAACTACGAGCAGTACTTC; CDR3 protein: CASTTGQSNYEQYF
clone size: -; J gene: TRBJ2-2; V gene: TRBV9; D gene: -; CDR3 DNA: TGTGCCAGCAGCCCCCAAAACACCGGGGAGCTGTTTTTT; CDR3 protein: CASSPQNTGELFF
clone size: -; J gene: TRBJ2-7; V gene: TRBV6-1; D gene: TRBD1; CDR3 DNA: TGTGCCAGCAGTGTTAGGGGGCTCTACGAGCAGTACTTC; CDR3 protein: CASSVRGLYEQYF
clone size: few; J gene: TRBJ1-1; V gene: TRBV15; D gene: -; CDR3 DNA: TGTGCCACCAGCAGACCTACAACAGGGACGACTGAAGCTTTCTTT; CDR3 protein: CATSRPTTGTTEAFF
clone size: few; J gene: TRBJ2-7; V gene: TRBV7-2; D gene: -; CDR3 DNA: TGTGCCAGCAGCTTATCGGGTTCGGGCGAGCAGTACTTC; CDR3 protein: CASSLSGSGEQYF
clone size: -; J gene: TRBJ1-4; V gene: TRBV4-2; D gene: TRBD1; CDR3 DNA: TGTGCCAGCAGCCAAGATGCGGGAGGACAGGGGATTTTT; CDR3 protein: CASSQDAGGQGIF
clone size: -; J gene: TRBJ2-7; V gene: TRBV7-6; D gene: TRBD2; CDR3 DNA: TGTGCCAGCAGCTTTAGACTAGCGCCACTCTACGAGCAGTACTTC; CDR3 protein: CASSFRLAPLYEQYF
clone size: few; J gene: TRBJ1-5; V gene: TRBV19; D gene: TRBD1; CDR3 DNA: TGTGCCAGTAATCCGAGGGGGCTGCTTAGCAATCAGCCCCAGCATTTT; CDR3 protein: CASNPRGLLSNQPQHF
clone size: -; J gene: TRBJ1-5; V gene: TRBV2; D gene: TRBD1; CDR3 DNA: TGTGCCAGCAGTCCGGGACAGGGGGCAGGTCAGCCCCAGCATTTT; CDR3 protein: CASSPGQGAGQPQHF
clone size: -; J gene: TRBJ2-7; V gene: TRBV7-9; D gene: -; CDR3 DNA: TGTGCCAGCAGCTTTCCTAATAGCCGGGGGAGGATCTACGAGCAGTACTTC; CDR3 protein: CASSFPNSRGRIYEQYF
clone size: -; J gene: TRBJ2-7; V gene: TRBV9; D gene: -; CDR3 DNA: TGTGCCAGCAGCGTAGGATCCCAGGACTACGAGCAGTACTTC; CDR3 protein: CASSVGSQDYEQYF